This T cell receptor (beta chain) was captured in a study of neoadjuvant anti-PD-1 for oral cavity cancer. About the research overall: Patients mostly received three to four biweekly nivolumab doses at 3 mg/kg before surgery.

From germline, CDR1 is MNHEY and CDR2 SVGAGI. The CDR3 is 14 amino acids. V lost 6 bases to trimming and J lost 4 bases, with 16 bases between them. Produced via immunoSEQ multiplex PCR; TCRdb's table is partial and in-frame only. This table has about 6,600 clones, 70% to 80% appearing once. General study findings and limits: TCR analyses covered only a few patients per response group.

Notes on this clone: Antigen unknown.

The sequencing here drew on PBMCs, taken before nivolumab (anti-PD-1) treatment. This TCR was recovered from a person between 40 and 79 years old with oral cavity squamous cell carcinoma. V usage is TRBV6-5 and J usage is TRBJ2-7, with D possibly TRBD2 on 5 matching bases. CDR3 sequence: CASSRERLGYEQYF. The CDR3 nucleotides are TGTGCCAGCAGCCGGGAACGGCTAGGGTACGAGCAGTACTTC.